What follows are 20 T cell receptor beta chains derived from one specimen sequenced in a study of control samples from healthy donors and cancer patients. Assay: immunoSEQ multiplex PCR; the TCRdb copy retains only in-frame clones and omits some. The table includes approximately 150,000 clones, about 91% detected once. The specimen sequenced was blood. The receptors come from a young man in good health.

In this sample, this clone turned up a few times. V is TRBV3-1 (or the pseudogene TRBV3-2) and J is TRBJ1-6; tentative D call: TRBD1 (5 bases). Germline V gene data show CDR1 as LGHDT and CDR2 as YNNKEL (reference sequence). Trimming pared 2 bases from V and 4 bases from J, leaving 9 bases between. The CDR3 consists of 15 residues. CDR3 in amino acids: CASSQQGGYNSPLHF. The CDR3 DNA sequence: TGTGCCAGCAGCCAACAGGGAGGGTATAATTCACCCCTCCACTTT.

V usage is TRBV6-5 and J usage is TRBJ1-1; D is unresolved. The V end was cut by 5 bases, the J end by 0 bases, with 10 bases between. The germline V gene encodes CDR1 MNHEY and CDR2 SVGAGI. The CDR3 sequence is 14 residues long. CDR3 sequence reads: CASSNRGLNTEAFF. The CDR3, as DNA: TGTGCCAGCAGTAACCGGGGTCTGAACACTGAAGCTTTCTTT.

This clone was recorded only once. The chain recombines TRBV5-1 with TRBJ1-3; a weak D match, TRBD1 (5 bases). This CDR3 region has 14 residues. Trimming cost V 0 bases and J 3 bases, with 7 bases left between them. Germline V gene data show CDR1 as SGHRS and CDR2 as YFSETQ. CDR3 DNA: TGCGCCAGCAGCTTGGTTCAGGGTGGAAACACCATATATTTT. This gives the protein CASSLVQGGNTIYF.

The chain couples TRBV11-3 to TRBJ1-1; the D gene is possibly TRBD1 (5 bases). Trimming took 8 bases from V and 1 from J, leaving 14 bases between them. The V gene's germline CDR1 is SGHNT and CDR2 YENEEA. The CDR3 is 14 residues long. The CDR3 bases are TGTGCCAGCGCCCCGGGGGGAAAGAACACTGAAGCTTTCTTT. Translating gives CASAPGGKNTEAFF.

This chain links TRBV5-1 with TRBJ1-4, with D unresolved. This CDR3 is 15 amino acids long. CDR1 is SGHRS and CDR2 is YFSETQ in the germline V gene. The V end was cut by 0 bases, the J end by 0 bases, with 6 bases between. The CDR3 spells CASSLGLATNEKLFF. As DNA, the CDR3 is TGCGCCAGCAGCTTGGGACTTGCAACTAATGAAAAACTGTTTTTT.

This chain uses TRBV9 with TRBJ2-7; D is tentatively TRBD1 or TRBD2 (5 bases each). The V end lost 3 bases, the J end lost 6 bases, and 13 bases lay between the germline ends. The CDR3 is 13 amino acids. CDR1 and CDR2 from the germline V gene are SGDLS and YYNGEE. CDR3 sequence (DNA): TGTGCCAGCAGCGCGACGGTCGGGACCGAGCAGTACTTC. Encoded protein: CASSATVGTEQYF.

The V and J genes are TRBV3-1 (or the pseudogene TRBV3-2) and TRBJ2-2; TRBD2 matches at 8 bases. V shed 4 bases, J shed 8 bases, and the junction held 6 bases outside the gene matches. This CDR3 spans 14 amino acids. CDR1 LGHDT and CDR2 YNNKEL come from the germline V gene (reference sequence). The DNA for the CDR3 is TGTGCCAGCAGCCTCACTAGCGGATCTGGGGAGCTGTTTTTT. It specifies CASSLTSGSGELFF.

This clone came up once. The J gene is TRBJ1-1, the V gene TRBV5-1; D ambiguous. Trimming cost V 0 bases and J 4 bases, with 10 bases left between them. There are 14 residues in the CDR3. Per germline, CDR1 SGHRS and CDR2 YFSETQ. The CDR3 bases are TGCGCCAGCAGCTTGGGACTTGAGGGCACTGAAGCTTTCTTT. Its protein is CASSLGLEGTEAFF.

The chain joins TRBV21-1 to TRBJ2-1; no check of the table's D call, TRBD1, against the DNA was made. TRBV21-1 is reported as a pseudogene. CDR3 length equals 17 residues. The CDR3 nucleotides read TGTGCCAGCGGCCGAGGGACAGGGGGCGCGACATACAATGAGCAGTTCTTC. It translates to CASGRGTGGATYNEQFF.

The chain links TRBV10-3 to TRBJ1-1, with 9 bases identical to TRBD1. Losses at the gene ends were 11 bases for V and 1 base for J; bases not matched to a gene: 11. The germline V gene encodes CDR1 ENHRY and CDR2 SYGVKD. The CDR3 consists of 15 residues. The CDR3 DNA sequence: TGTGCCTCGCGGGAGGGACAGGGAAGGAACACTGAAGCTTTCTTT. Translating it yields CASREGQGRNTEAFF.

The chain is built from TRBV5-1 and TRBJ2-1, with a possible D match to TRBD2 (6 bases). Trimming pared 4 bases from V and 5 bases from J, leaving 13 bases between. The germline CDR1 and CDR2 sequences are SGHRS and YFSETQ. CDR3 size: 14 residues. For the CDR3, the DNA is TGCGCCAGCAGCATGGGGACTTATAACAATGAGCAGTTCTTC. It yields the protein CASSMGTYNNEQFF.

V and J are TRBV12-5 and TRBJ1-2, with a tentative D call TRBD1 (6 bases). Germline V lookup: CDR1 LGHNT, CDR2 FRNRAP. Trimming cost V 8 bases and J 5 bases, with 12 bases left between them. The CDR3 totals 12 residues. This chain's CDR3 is CASSGGSYGYTF. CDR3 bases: TGTGCTAGTTCTGGGGGCTCTTATGGCTACACCTTC. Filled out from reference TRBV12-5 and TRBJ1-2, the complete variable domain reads DARVTQTPRHKVTEMGQEVTMRCQPILGHNTVFWYRQTMMQGLELLAYFRNRAPLDDSGMPKDRFSAEMPDATLATLKIQPSEPRDSAVYFCASSGGSYGYTFGSGTRLTVV.

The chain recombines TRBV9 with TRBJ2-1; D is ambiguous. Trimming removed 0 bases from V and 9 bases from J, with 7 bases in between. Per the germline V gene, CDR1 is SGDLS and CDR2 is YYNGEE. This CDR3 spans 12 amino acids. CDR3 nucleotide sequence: TGTGCCAGCAGCGTAGTGCATAGTGAGCAGTTCTTC. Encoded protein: CASSVVHSEQFF. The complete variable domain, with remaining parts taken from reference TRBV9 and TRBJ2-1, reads DSGVTQTPKHLITATGQRVTLRCSPRSGDLSVYWYQQSLDQGLQFLIQYYNGEERAKGNILERFSAQQFPDLHSELNLSSLELGDSALYFCASSVVHSEQFFGPGTRLTVL.

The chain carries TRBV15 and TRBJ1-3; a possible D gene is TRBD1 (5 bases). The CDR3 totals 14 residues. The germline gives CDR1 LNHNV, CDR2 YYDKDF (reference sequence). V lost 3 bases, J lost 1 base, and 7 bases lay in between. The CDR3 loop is CATSSRDSGNTIYF. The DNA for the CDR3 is TGTGCCACCAGCAGCAGGGATTCTGGAAACACCATATATTTT.

Written as DNA, the CDR3 is TGTGCCAGCAGTCAAGCGTTAAATCAGCCCCAGCATTTT. Residues: CASSQALNQPQHF. The chain carries TRBV12-3 or TRBV12-4 and TRBJ1-5; D is undetermined. The V end was cut by 5 bases, the J end by 4 bases, with 9 bases between. This CDR3 is built from 13 residues.

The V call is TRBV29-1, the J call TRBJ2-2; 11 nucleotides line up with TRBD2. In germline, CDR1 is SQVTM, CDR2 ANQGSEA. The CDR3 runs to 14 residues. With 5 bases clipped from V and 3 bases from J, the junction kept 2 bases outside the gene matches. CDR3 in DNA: TGCAGCGTTAGACTAGCGGGGCACACCGGGGAGCTGTTTTTT. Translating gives CSVRLAGHTGELFF.

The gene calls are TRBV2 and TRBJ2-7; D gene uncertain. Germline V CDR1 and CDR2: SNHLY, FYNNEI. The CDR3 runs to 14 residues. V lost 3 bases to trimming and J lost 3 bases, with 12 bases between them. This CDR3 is CASSDFMTNYEQYF. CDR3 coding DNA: TGTGCCAGCAGTGATTTCATGACGAACTACGAGCAGTACTTC.

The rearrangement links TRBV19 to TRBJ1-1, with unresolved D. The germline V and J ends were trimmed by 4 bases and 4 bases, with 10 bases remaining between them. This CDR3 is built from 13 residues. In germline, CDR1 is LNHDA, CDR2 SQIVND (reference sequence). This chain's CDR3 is CASSSSSGTEAFF. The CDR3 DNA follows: TGTGCCAGTAGTAGTAGCAGTGGCACTGAAGCTTTCTTT.

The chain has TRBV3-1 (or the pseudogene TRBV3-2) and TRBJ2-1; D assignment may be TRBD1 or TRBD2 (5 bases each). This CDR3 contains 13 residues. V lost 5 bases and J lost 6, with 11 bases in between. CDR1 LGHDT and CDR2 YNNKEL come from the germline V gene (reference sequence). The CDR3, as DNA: TGTGCCAGCAGCAAGGGGACCTCCAATGAGCAGTTCTTC. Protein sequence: CASSKGTSNEQFF.

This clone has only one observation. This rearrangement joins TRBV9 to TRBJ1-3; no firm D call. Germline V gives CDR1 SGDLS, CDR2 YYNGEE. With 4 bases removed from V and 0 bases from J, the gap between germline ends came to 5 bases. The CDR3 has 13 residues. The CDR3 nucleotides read TGTGCCAGCAGCAGGGTCTCTGGAAACACCATATATTTT. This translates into CASSRVSGNTIYF.